These T cell receptor beta chains were read from a single sample in a study of human T cells and chemical hapten exposure. TCRdb processed the RACE reads anew with MiXCR; each CDR3 protein has one entry. The profile shows about 400,000 distinct CDR3 sequences, about 6.3% of them singletons. The sequencing here drew on whole blood, taken in connection with sensitization to the hapten diphenylcyclopropenone (DPC). The receptors were gathered from a woman between 18 and 29 years old with alopecia areata. Some clones in this sample may be carry-over from other donors' samples. Each CDR3 is given with its conserved first and last residue. Each record gives: D gene, J gene, CDR3 length, clone size, V gene, CDR3 protein, CDR3 DNA. A D gene is named only where the DNA matches it firmly. Size tells how often a clone was seen (once, few, many) or the class of an expanded clone, and some rows leave it out.

>-|TRBJ1-5|14|many|TRBV6-5
CASSYGGADQPQHF
TGTGCCAGCAGTTACGGTGGCGCAGATCAGCCCCAGCATTTT
>TRBD1|TRBJ2-2|15|-|TRBV12-3/TRBV12-4
CASTRGQGHTGELFF
TGTGCCAGCACCAGGGGACAGGGACACACCGGGGAGCTGTTTTTT
>-|TRBJ2-5|14|-|TRBV28
CASRTSGEQETQYF
TGTGCCAGCAGGACCTCAGGGGAGCAGGAGACCCAGTACTTC
>-|TRBJ1-6|14|few|TRBV20-1
CSANREAGNSPLHF
TGCAGTGCTAATCGGGAGGCGGGAAATTCACCCCTCCACTTT
>-|TRBJ2-3|12|few|TRBV7-2
CASSLLLLGQYF
TGTGCCAGCAGCTTACTTCTCCTGGGGCAGTATTTT
>-|TRBJ2-1|14|-|TRBV9
CASSPRPSYNEQFF
TGTGCCAGCAGCCCTCGGCCCTCCTACAATGAGCAGTTCTTC
>-|TRBJ1-4|14|many|TRBV5-6
CASSGRGISEKLFF
TGTGCCAGCAGCGGGAGGGGAATTAGTGAAAAACTGTTTTTT
>TRBD1|TRBJ1-1|10|many|TRBV29-1
CSVGQGEAFF
TGCAGCGTCGGACAGGGTGAAGCTTTCTTT
>TRBD1|TRBJ2-7|16|few|TRBV7-3
CASSSLTGQGDLEQYF
TGTGCCAGCAGCTCACTCACAGGGCAGGGGGACCTCGAGCAGTACTTC
>TRBD1|TRBJ1-2|16|few|TRBV9
CASSETGGATGYGYTF
TGTGCCAGCAGCGAGACAGGGGGCGCGACGGGCTATGGCTACACCTTC
>-|TRBJ2-7|12|many|TRBV11-2
CASSLGVYEQYF
TGTGCCAGCAGCTTAGGGGTCTACGAGCAGTACTTC
>-|TRBJ1-1|11|once|TRBV28
CASSSGLSAFF
TGTGCCAGCAGTTCGGGACTCTCGGCTTTCTTT
>-|TRBJ1-3|13|many|TRBV12-3/TRBV12-4
CASRVPSGNTIYF
TGTGCCAGCAGAGTCCCCTCTGGAAACACCATATATTTT
>TRBD1|TRBJ2-1|14|-|TRBV28
CASSDRAGYNEQFF
TGTGCCAGCAGTGACAGGGCGGGCTACAATGAGCAGTTCTTC
>-|TRBJ1-6|16|-|TRBV21-1
CASSNGLKGRNSPLHF
TGTGCCAGCAGCAATGGGCTCAAGGGAAGGAATTCACCCCTCCACTTT
>-|TRBJ1-4|14|many|TRBV6-5
CASSSAATNEKLFF
TGTGCCAGCAGTTCTGCTGCGACTAATGAAAAACTGTTTTTT
>-|TRBJ2-1|16|-|TRBV4-3
CASSFTGLNAYNEQFF
TGCGCCAGCAGCTTTACAGGCCTTAATGCCTACAATGAGCAGTTCTTC
>-|TRBJ2-5|14|-|TRBV21-1
CARAIIQGQETQYF
TGTGCCAGGGCCATCATACAGGGTCAAGAGACCCAGTACTTC
>-|TRBJ1-3|15|many|TRBV5-5
CASSLGGGPGNTIYF
TGTGCCAGCAGCTTGGGCGGGGGCCCTGGAAACACCATATATTTT
>TRBD1|TRBJ1-6|15|many|TRBV27
CASSLTGTDNSPLHF
TGTGCCAGCAGTCTTACCGGGACAGATAATTCACCCCTCCACTTT
>TRBD1|TRBJ2-1|13|few|TRBV5-6
CASSWGTVYEQFF
TGTGCCAGCAGCTGGGGGACAGTCTATGAGCAGTTCTTC
>-|TRBJ2-7|11|many|TRBV6-2/TRBV6-3
CASSFGGEQYF
TGTGCCAGCAGTTTTGGGGGCGAGCAGTACTTC
>-|TRBJ2-3|14|-|TRBV4-3
CASSQARWGDTQYF
TGCGCCAGCAGCCAAGCTAGGTGGGGAGATACGCAGTATTTT
>-|TRBJ1-2|16|many|TRBV5-5
CASSLRNLHPNYGYTF
TGTGCCAGCAGCTTACGCAATTTACACCCTAACTATGGCTACACCTTC
>-|TRBJ1-1|15|many|TRBV12-3/TRBV12-4
CASSLETRTNTEAFF
TGTGCCAGCAGTTTAGAGACCCGCACGAACACTGAAGCTTTCTTT
>TRBD2|TRBJ2-3|16|-|TRBV5-6
CASSRRLAGATDTQYF
TGTGCCAGCAGCCGCCGACTAGCGGGGGCAACAGATACGCAGTATTTT
>TRBD1|TRBJ2-7|14|few|TRBV7-9
CASQPRTGTYEQYF
TGTGCCAGCCAACCTCGGACAGGAACCTACGAGCAGTACTTC
>-|TRBJ1-1|18|medium-sized|TRBV3-1
CASSQGFRLDTTNTEAFF
TGTGCCAGCAGCCAAGGTTTCAGGCTTGATACTACGAACACTGAAGCTTTCTTT
>TRBD2|TRBJ2-7|14|many|TRBV20-1
CSARDRAGAYEQYF
TGCAGTGCTAGAGATCGAGCGGGGGCCTACGAGCAGTACTTC
>-|TRBJ2-3|14|few|TRBV5-5
CASIPGGGLDTQYF
TGTGCCAGCATCCCAGGCGGGGGCCTCGATACGCAGTATTTT
>-|TRBJ2-7|16|-|TRBV6-5
CASRSPGHTDSYEQYF
TGTGCCAGCAGGAGCCCGGGACATACTGACTCCTACGAGCAGTACTTC
>-|TRBJ2-7|13|-|TRBV20-1
CSAREQGPYEQYF
TGCAGTGCTAGAGAACAGGGCCCCTACGAGCAGTACTTC
>TRBD1|TRBJ2-3|15|many|TRBV7-6
CASSSGQGPSNTQYF
TGTGCCAGCAGCTCCGGACAGGGACCATCGAATACGCAGTATTTT
>TRBD2|TRBJ2-2|14|-|TRBV29-1
CSAPGGGNTGELFF
TGCAGCGCTCCCGGGGGGGGGAACACCGGGGAGCTGTTTTTT
>-|TRBJ1-2|15|many|TRBV6-5
CASSYTNSANYGYTF
TGTGCCAGCAGTTACACCAACAGCGCTAACTATGGCTACACCTTC
>-|TRBJ1-1|14|many|TRBV6-2/TRBV6-3
CASSLDRLNTEAFF
TGTGCCAGCAGCCTAGACAGACTGAACACTGAAGCTTTCTTT
>TRBD2|TRBJ2-5|13|-|TRBV12-3/TRBV12-4
CASSGGGGETQYF
TGTGCCAGTAGCGGGGGTGGTGGGGAGACCCAGTACTTC
>TRBD2|TRBJ2-7|14|few|TRBV20-1
CSARDSGGASEQHF
TGCAGTGCTAGGGATAGCGGGGGGGCGAGCGAGCAGCACTTC
>-|TRBJ1-2|14|many|TRBV28
CASSLYPGLYGYTF
TGTGCCAGCAGTTTATATCCGGGTCTCTATGGCTACACCTTC
>TRBD2|TRBJ2-3|17|-|TRBV9
CASSVELAGGLTDTQYF
TGTGCCAGCAGCGTAGAACTAGCGGGGGGCCTCACAGATACGCAGTATTTT
>TRBD1|TRBJ1-5|15|-|TRBV28
CASSSGQGVAQPQHF
TGTGCCAGCAGTTCCGGACAGGGGGTCGCTCAGCCCCAGCATTTT
>-|TRBJ2-3|14|-|TRBV10-3
CAIRRGDSTDTQYF
TGTGCCATCCGGAGGGGGGACAGCACAGATACGCAGTATTTT
>-|TRBJ1-3|17|few|TRBV7-2
CASSLTLGLFPGNTIYF
TGTGCCAGCAGCTTAACATTAGGACTATTCCCTGGAAACACCATATATTTT
>TRBD1|TRBJ1-2|16|many|TRBV5-1
CASSLVTGTGGRGYTF
TGCGCCAGCAGCTTGGTTACCGGGACAGGGGGCCGGGGCTACACCTTC
>TRBD1|TRBJ1-1|15|-|TRBV5-1
CASSLYGTGRTEAFF
TGCGCCAGCAGCTTGTACGGGACAGGGCGCACTGAAGCTTTCTTT
>-|TRBJ1-5|15|few|TRBV6-1
CASSEGLADIQPQHF
TGTGCCAGCAGTGAAGGGCTGGCAGACATTCAGCCCCAGCATTTT
>-|TRBJ2-3|13|few|TRBV12-3/TRBV12-4
CASLSGDTDTQYF
TGTGCCAGCCTTTCCGGGGACACAGATACGCAGTATTTT
>TRBD1|TRBJ1-4|12|many|TRBV7-9
CASSPDRVLLFF
TGTGCCAGCAGCCCGGACAGGGTCTTACTGTTTTTT
>TRBD2|TRBJ2-5|14|-|TRBV20-1
CSARVLAGVETQYF
TGCAGTGCTAGAGTACTAGCGGGGGTAGAGACCCAGTACTTC
>-|TRBJ1-5|15|few|TRBV7-2
CASSLVSRDNQPQHF
TGTGCCAGCAGCTTAGTTTCCAGGGACAATCAGCCCCAGCATTTT
>TRBD1|TRBJ1-2|14|many|TRBV29-1
CSAPNRDRGQGYTF
TGCAGCGCCCCGAACCGGGACAGGGGGCAGGGCTACACCTTC
>TRBD2|TRBJ2-3|15|-|TRBV3-1
CASSQAGGHTDTQYF
TGTGCCAGCAGCCAGGCGGGGGGGCACACAGATACGCAGTATTTT
>TRBD2|TRBJ2-3|17|many|TRBV6-6
CASTQILGGGAFGTQYF
TGTGCCAGCACCCAAATCTTAGGCGGGGGGGCCTTCGGTACGCAGTATTTT
>-|TRBJ1-1|15|few|TRBV10-3
CAISARDTPATEAFF
TGTGCCATCAGTGCCCGGGACACTCCAGCCACTGAAGCTTTCTTT
>TRBD1|TRBJ1-1|13|many|TRBV5-1
CASSSMDRSLAFF
TGCGCCAGCAGCTCGATGGACAGGTCGCTGGCTTTCTTT
>-|TRBJ1-1|14|many|TRBV29-1
CKKDGAGRNTEAFF
TGCAAGAAAGATGGGGCAGGGCGGAACACTGAAGCTTTCTTT
>-|TRBJ1-5|13|many|TRBV9
CASSVRADQPQHF
TGTGCCAGCAGCGTCCGGGCTGATCAGCCCCAGCATTTT
>-|TRBJ1-6|15|many|TRBV4-3
CASSQERMGYSPLHF
TGCGCCAGCAGCCAAGAAAGAATGGGATATTCACCCCTCCACTTT
>TRBD1|TRBJ1-1|16|many|TRBV7-9
CASSPTVFGTGSGAFF
TGTGCCAGCAGCCCGACGGTTTTCGGGACAGGGAGTGGAGCTTTCTTT
>TRBD2|TRBJ2-3|17|-|TRBV24-1
CATSDPGAAGTTDTQYF
TGTGCCACCAGTGACCCCGGGGCAGCGGGGACCACAGATACGCAGTATTTT